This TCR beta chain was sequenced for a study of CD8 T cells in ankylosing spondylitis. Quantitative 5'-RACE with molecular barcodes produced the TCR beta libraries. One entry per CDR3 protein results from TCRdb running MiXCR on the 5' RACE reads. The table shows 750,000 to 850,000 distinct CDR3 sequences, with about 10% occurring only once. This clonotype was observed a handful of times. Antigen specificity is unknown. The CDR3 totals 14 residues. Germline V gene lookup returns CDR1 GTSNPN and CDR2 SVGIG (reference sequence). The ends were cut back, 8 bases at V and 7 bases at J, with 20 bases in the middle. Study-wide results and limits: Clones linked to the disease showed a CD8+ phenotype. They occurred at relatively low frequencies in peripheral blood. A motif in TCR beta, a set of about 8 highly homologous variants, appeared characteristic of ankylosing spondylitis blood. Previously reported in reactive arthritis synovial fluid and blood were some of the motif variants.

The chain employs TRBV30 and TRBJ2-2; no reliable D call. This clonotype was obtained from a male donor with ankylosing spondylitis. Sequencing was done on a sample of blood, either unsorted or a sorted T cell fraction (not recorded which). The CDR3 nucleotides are TGTGCCACCTGGACGATCGTTGGGATCGGGGAGCTGTTTTTT. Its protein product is CATWTIVGIGELFF.